Only one count was recorded for the clone carrying this T cell receptor beta chain. Adults between about 18 and 95 years of age took part from fewer than 30 US areas. The study assigned cohorts using participant-reported clinical history. As processed by the authors: Estimation of nucleated cell counts relied on the amplification of reference gene primers. This table comes from immunoSEQ multiplex PCR, and its TCRdb copy is limited to in-frame clones, with some not included. From that table come the V and J calls and clone size; the DNA was used to work out D and trimming. The sample has more than 40,000 clones, about 88% seen once; the top ten hold 3% to 3.5%. Germline V gene data show CDR1 as KGHSH and CDR2 as LQKENI. The CDR3 spans 17 residues. V was clipped by 3 bases and J by 3 bases, with 18 bases between them. The data are from a study of blood T cell repertoires in COVID-19. Background on the study: The United States, Italy and Spain were the sources of the acute and convalescent COVID-19 samples.

The clonotype comes from a woman aged 45 to 65 who had recovered from COVID-19. Sequencing was performed on PBMCs or T cells enriched from blood (not recorded which). This rearrangement joins TRBV18 to TRBJ1-3, with D uncertain. The CDR3 sequence: CASSPTGSGVFGNTIYF. DNA for the CDR3: TGTGCCAGCTCACCGACCGGAAGCGGAGTGTTTGGAAACACCATATATTTT.